This T cell receptor (beta chain) was profiled in a study of glioma-infiltrating T cells after dendritic cell vaccination. In the study overall: Between the early 2000s and the early 2010s, patients got autologous tumor lysate-pulsed dendritic cell vaccines.

The protocol was immunoSEQ multiplex PCR, while the TCRdb copy is restricted to in-frame clones and leaves out a portion. The sample lists over 90,000 clones, about 83% occurring once. PBMC were collected before vaccination, two weeks after the third vaccination, and at progression. CDR3 length: 16 amino acids. Germline CDR1 LNHDA, CDR2 SQIVND (reference sequence). V was shortened by 8 bases and J by 4 bases, with 20 bases between the two germline ends. The chain joins TRBV19 to TRBJ1-4; tentatively, D is TRBD1 (5 bases). The material was blood, obtained before dendritic cell vaccination. The clonotype was recovered from a human donor with glioblastoma. The CDR3 region is CASHQYGGFGNEKLFF. The CDR3 DNA sequence: TGTGCCAGTCACCAGTATGGGGGGTTCGGTAATGAAAAACTGTTTTTT.